This entry concerns a single TCR beta chain. TCRdb's copy holds only in-frame clones and misses some; the assay was immunoSEQ multiplex PCR. The sample lists roughly 670,000 clones; around 89% were seen once. The data originate from a study of blood T cell repertoires in COVID-19. Study-wide background: Sites across the United States, Italy and Spain contributed samples from acute and convalescent COVID-19. In each case, the material was cDNA or gDNA derived from T cells, B-cell-depleted T cells, or PBMCs.

Trimming removed 3 bases at V and 4 bases at J, with 12 bases between. The CDR3 has 14 residues. Germline CDR1 LNHDA, CDR2 SQIVND (reference sequence). The sample taken for sequencing was peripheral blood. The receptor comes from a woman aged 18-30 years with acute or convalescent COVID-19. The rearrangement uses TRBV19 and TRBJ2-5; D remains unclear. The CDR3 is CASSILDVAETQYF. Written as DNA, the CDR3 is TGTGCCAGTAGTATTCTAGATGTAGCAGAGACCCAGTACTTC.